Following are 30 T cell receptor beta chains from one sample sequenced in a study of blood T cell repertoires in COVID-19. Generated by immunoSEQ multiplex PCR, the TCRdb table keeps only in-frame clones and is missing some. The sample lists under 65,000 clones, roughly 87% occurring once. Sequencing used peripheral blood. These receptors were obtained from a man older than 75 in a cohort sampled during active COVID-19.

The V gene is TRBV5-1, the J gene TRBJ1-2; D is unclear. V lost 4 bases and J 7 bases, leaving 17 bases between the germline ends. Germline CDR1 SGHRS, CDR2 YFSETQ. The CDR3 has 14 amino acids. The CDR3 protein is CASSHESGNRGYTF. In nucleotides, the CDR3 is TGCGCCAGCAGCCACGAGTCCGGGAATCGTGGCTACACCTTC. The whole variable domain, remainder taken from reference TRBV5-1 and TRBJ1-2, is KAGVTQTPRYLIKTRGQQVTLSCSPISGHRSVSWYQQTPGQGLQFLFEYFSETQRNKGNFPGRFSGRQFSNSRSEMNVSTLELGDSALYLCASSHESGNRGYTFGSGTRLTVV.

The V gene is TRBV7-9, the J gene TRBJ2-1; 10 nucleotides agree with TRBD1. V lost 5 bases, J lost 0 bases, and 4 bases stayed unmatched. The CDR3 sequence is 16 residues long. The germline V gene has CDR1 SEHNR and CDR2 FQNEAQ (reference sequence). In DNA, the CDR3 is TGTGCCAGCAGCCCTCGGACAGGGGGCTCCTACAATGAGCAGTTCTTC. It encodes CASSPRTGGSYNEQFF.

This clone was seen only once. The V call is TRBV6-1, the J call TRBJ1-3, with 8 bases matching TRBD1. V dropped 4 bases and J dropped 4; count of bases not matched to a gene: 9. This CDR3 region has 16 residues. Germline V lookup: CDR1 MNHNS, CDR2 SASEGT. CDR3 DNA: TGTGCCAGCAGTGTTACCCAGGGGGCGTTCGGAAACACCATATATTTT. As protein: CASSVTQGAFGNTIYF.

The gene calls are TRBV18 and TRBJ2-2, with D unclear. The CDR3 has 15 residues. CDR1 and CDR2 from the germline V gene are KGHSH and LQKENI. Trimming took off 2 bases at V and 0 bases at J, with 7 bases between the two ends. This CDR3 is CASSPLPANTGELFF. DNA of the CDR3: TGTGCCAGCTCACCATTGCCAGCGAACACCGGGGAGCTGTTTTTT.

The chain carries TRBV29-1 and TRBJ2-7, with 7 bases lining up with TRBD1. The CDR3 runs 13 residues. Trimming at V came to 6 bases and at J to 0 bases, leaving 5 bases not matched to a gene. Germline CDR1 SQVTM, CDR2 ANQGSEA. For the CDR3, the DNA is TGCAGCGTCGCACGGGACAGCTCCTACGAGCAGTACTTC. This translates into CSVARDSSYEQYF.

The rearrangement joins TRBV5-4 to TRBJ2-7, with TRBD2 matching over 7 bases. Trimming took 0 bases from V and 5 from J; bases not matched to a gene: 14. The CDR3 loop spans 17 amino acids. The germline CDR1 and CDR2 sequences are SGHNT and YYREEE (reference sequence). CDR3 in amino acids: CASSLGVASGLRNEQYF. As DNA, the CDR3 is TGTGCCAGCAGCTTGGGGGTGGCTAGCGGTTTGAGGAACGAGCAGTACTTC. Full variable domain (missing parts from reference TRBV5-4 and TRBJ2-7): ETGVTQSPTHLIKTRGQQVTLRCSSQSGHNTVSWYQQALGQGPQFIFQYYREEENGRGNFPPRFSGLQFPNYSSELNVNALELDDSALYLCASSLGVASGLRNEQYFGPGTRLTVT.

The V and J genes are TRBV27 and TRBJ1-6; D uncertain. Looked up from germline, CDR1 is MNHEY and CDR2 is SMNVEV (reference sequence). V lost 6 bases and J lost 7, with 16 bases in between. The CDR3 spans 15 residues. CDR3 sequence: CASSPEGAGNSPLHF. The CDR3 coding sequence is TGTGCCAGCAGCCCAGAGGGAGCCGGAAATTCACCCCTCCACTTT.

This clone came up a few times. V is TRBV19 and J is TRBJ1-2; TRBD1 is a possible D gene (5 bases). V was trimmed by 5 bases and J by 4 bases, leaving 20 bases between them. Germline CDR1 reads LNHDA; CDR2 reads SQIVND (reference sequence). The CDR3 sequence is 16 residues long. CDR3 bases: TGTGCCAGTAGTGAGACCCGGGCCCGGAGGGGCTATGGCTACACCTTC. This gives the protein CASSETRARRGYGYTF. Filled out from reference TRBV19 and TRBJ1-2, the complete variable domain reads DGGITQSPKYLFRKEGQNVTLSCEQNLNHDAMYWYRQDPGQGLRLIYYSQIVNDFQKGDIAEGYSVSREKKESFPLTVTSAQKNPTAFYLCASSETRARRGYGYTFGSGTRLTVV.

The gene calls are TRBV7-6 and TRBJ2-1; the match to TRBD2 covers 9 bases. Unmatched junction bases numbered 8, after V lost 1 base and J lost 4 bases. The CDR3 totals 17 residues. Germline V lookup: CDR1 SGHVS, CDR2 FNYEAQ. The CDR3 reads CASSLGGGLASYNEQFF. CDR3 coding DNA: TGTGCCAGCAGCTTAGGGGGCGGACTAGCGTCTTACAATGAGCAGTTCTTC.

This clone was counted a few times. CDR3 sequence: CASSSGQNSYEQYF. CDR3 DNA sequence: TGTGCCAGCAGCTCGGGACAGAACTCCTACGAGCAGTACTTC. The chain has TRBV11-2 and TRBJ2-7, with 7 bases identical to TRBD1. Trimming took 4 bases from V and 0 from J; bases not matched to a gene: 3. The CDR3 spans 14 residues. Germline CDR1 reads SGHAT; CDR2 reads FQNNGV.

The chain joins TRBV3-1 (or the pseudogene TRBV3-2) to TRBJ1-2, with D perhaps matching TRBD1 (6 bases). The CDR3 has 16 residues. CDR1 and CDR2 (germline): LGHDT, YNNKEL (reference sequence). Trimming shortened V by 0 bases and J by 8 bases, and 19 bases separated the two germline ends. The CDR3 nucleotides are TGTGCCAGCAGCCAAGACCTATCGAACAGGGAGTTGGGCTACACCTTC. Translated: CASSQDLSNRELGYTF.

The chain employs TRBV6-6 and TRBJ2-2; D possibly corresponds to TRBD1 (6 bases). CDR1 MNHNY and CDR2 SVGAGI come from the germline V gene (reference sequence). Trimming took off 6 bases at V and 3 bases at J, with 11 bases between the two ends. The CDR3 is made up of 14 amino acids. CDR3 sequence (DNA): TGTGCCAGCAGCCATCAGGGGTACACCGGGGAGCTGTTTTTT. This translates into CASSHQGYTGELFF.

This clone was found a few times. DNA for the CDR3: TGTGCCAGCAGTTTATCGGGCGGGGGGAGGAAACACTATGGCTACACCTTC. Amino acids: CASSLSGGGRKHYGYTF. V and J are TRBV27 and TRBJ1-2, with a weak D call TRBD1 (5 bases). Germline V CDR1 and CDR2: MNHEY, SMNVEV (reference sequence). V lost 0 bases, J lost 3 bases, and 17 bases lay in between. CDR3 size: 17 residues.

J is TRBJ1-1 and V is TRBV6-6; no reliable D call. The V gene's germline CDR1 is MNHNY and CDR2 SVGAGI (reference sequence). V lost 0 bases to trimming and J lost 5 bases, with 4 bases between them. The CDR3 runs 12 residues. CDR3: CASSYSITEAFF. CDR3 bases: TGTGCCAGCAGTTACTCAATAACTGAAGCTTTCTTT.

V usage is TRBV3-1 (or the pseudogene TRBV3-2) and J usage is TRBJ2-1; 10 bases are a match to TRBD2. The germline CDR1 and CDR2 sequences are LGHDT and YNNKEL (reference sequence). The trim removed 2 bases at V and 4 bases at J, leaving 2 bases unmatched. The CDR3 has 15 amino acids. CDR3 sequence reads: CASSQLAGVYNEQFF. The CDR3 DNA reads as TGTGCCAGCAGCCAACTAGCGGGAGTGTACAATGAGCAGTTCTTC.

The chain is built from TRBV3-1 (or the pseudogene TRBV3-2) and TRBJ1-1; 9 bases map to TRBD1. Trimming took 4 bases from V and 7 from J; bases not matched to a gene: 1. Germline V CDR1 and CDR2: LGHDT, YNNKEL (reference sequence). The CDR3 consists of 12 residues. The CDR3 is CASSRDRVEAFF. The CDR3 coding sequence is TGTGCCAGCAGCCGGGACAGGGTTGAAGCTTTCTTT.

This clone was counted a single time. The chain carries TRBV11-2 and TRBJ2-7; D is perhaps TRBD1 (6 bases). This CDR3 contains 15 residues. CDR1 SGHAT and CDR2 FQNNGV come from the germline V gene. The V end lost 4 bases, the J end lost 2 bases, and 15 bases lay between the germline ends. CDR3 DNA: TGTGCCAGCAGCTCACACGACAGGACCGCCTACGAGCAGTACTTC. Translation gives CASSSHDRTAYEQYF.

The V and J genes are TRBV4-1 and TRBJ1-1; D possibly corresponds to TRBD1 (6 bases). CDR1 is MGHRA and CDR2 is YSYEKL in the germline V gene. The V end was cut by 0 bases, the J end by 4 bases, with 12 bases between. The CDR3 is 15 amino acids. The CDR3 loop is CASSQEWRTATEAFF. As DNA, the CDR3 is TGCGCCAGCAGCCAAGAATGGAGGACAGCCACTGAAGCTTTCTTT.

This clone was detected once. This CDR3 is CASSITGQGGAEAFF. CDR3 coding DNA: TGTGCCAGTAGTATCACGGGACAGGGAGGCGCTGAAGCTTTCTTT. V is TRBV19 and J is TRBJ1-1; 9 nucleotides agree with TRBD1. Germline V CDR1 and CDR2: LNHDA, SQIVND (reference sequence). J was trimmed by 6 bases and V by 3 bases; bases with no gene match: 8. The CDR3 extends over 15 amino acids.

This sequence joins TRBV9 and TRBJ1-2; possibly TRBD1 for D (6 bases). V was trimmed by 4 bases and J by 4 bases, leaving 14 bases between them. Per germline, CDR1 SGDLS and CDR2 YYNGEE. This CDR3 is built from 14 residues. The CDR3 is CASSQVPGAYGYTF. For the CDR3, the DNA is TGTGCCAGCAGCCAAGTCCCAGGGGCCTATGGCTACACCTTC.

J is TRBJ2-3 and V is TRBV5-1; the match to TRBD2 covers 7 bases. Trimming removed 4 bases from V and 4 bases from J; junction bases left unmatched: 3. The CDR3 sequence is 13 residues long. The germline CDR1 and CDR2 sequences are SGHRS and YFSETQ. The DNA for the CDR3 is TGCGCCAGCAGCCTAGCGGCATCAGATACGCAGTATTTT. Protein product: CASSLAASDTQYF.

This clone appeared a few times. The rearrangement joins TRBV6-4 to TRBJ1-2, with D possibly TRBD1 on 6 matching bases. Trimming removed 2 bases at V and 0 bases at J, with 10 bases between. The CDR3 length is 15 residues. Germline V gene data show CDR1 as MRHNA and CDR2 as SNTAGT. CDR3 coding DNA: TGTGCCAGCAGTGACGAACAGGGTGCTAACTATGGCTACACCTTC. This gives the protein CASSDEQGANYGYTF.

This chain uses TRBV21-1 with TRBJ1-5; the table's D call TRBD1 went unverified against the DNA. TRBV21-1 is a documented pseudogene. This CDR3 has 18 amino acids. CDR3 nucleotide sequence: TGTGCCAGCAGCAAAGCGCTGGACAGGGGGCAAGGCAATCAGCCCCAGCATTTT. It translates to CASSKALDRGQGNQPQHF.

The chain has TRBV6-2 or TRBV6-3 and TRBJ1-5; unclear D gene. CDR1 MNHEY and CDR2 SVGEGT come from the germline V gene. The CDR3 spans 14 residues. Trimming took off 5 bases at V and 10 bases at J, with 18 bases between the two ends. The CDR3 sequence is CASSPQIAISPQHF. CDR3 in DNA: TGTGCCAGCAGTCCCCAGATAGCAATCAGCCCCCAGCATTTT.

This clone was recorded once. The V and J genes are TRBV15 and TRBJ2-4, with 9 bases aligning to TRBD1. V lost 6 bases and J lost 1; bases outside the gene matches: 19. The CDR3 has 20 amino acids. The germline V gene has CDR1 LNHNV and CDR2 YYDKDF (reference sequence). Here the CDR3 reads CATRKVSGTGSMLAKNIQYF. The DNA of the CDR3 is TGTGCCACCAGAAAGGTCTCCGGGACAGGGAGTATGTTGGCCAAAAACATTCAGTACTTC.

The chain uses TRBV6-5 and TRBJ1-1; D not resolved. This CDR3 has 11 residues. V gave up 8 bases and J gave up 3 bases, with 7 bases separating them. Germline values: CDR1 MNHEY, CDR2 SVGAGI. The CDR3 spells CASRGYTEAFF. The CDR3, as DNA: TGTGCCAGCCGGGGTTACACTGAAGCTTTCTTT.

The gene calls are TRBV29-1 and TRBJ1-2; 8 bases are shared with TRBD1. The CDR3 has 14 residues. CDR1 SQVTM and CDR2 ANQGSEA come from the germline V gene. V lost 2 bases to trimming and J lost 2 bases; unmatched junction nucleotides: 4. The CDR3 loop is CSVEPTGVNYGYTF. The CDR3 nucleotides read TGCAGCGTTGAACCGACAGGGGTGAACTATGGCTACACCTTC.

The chain uses TRBV6-5 and TRBJ2-5; tentatively, D is TRBD1 (6 bases). This CDR3 is 14 amino acids long. Germline CDR1 and CDR2: MNHEY and SVGAGI. Trimming removed 6 bases at V and 0 bases at J, with 11 bases between. The CDR3 DNA follows: TGTGCCAGCAGACAGGACAGCAACCAAGAGACCCAGTACTTC. Encoded protein: CASRQDSNQETQYF.

The chain combines TRBV7-9 with TRBJ2-3; D may be TRBD2 (5 bases). Trimming took 1 base from V and 0 from J, leaving 11 bases between them. The CDR3 loop spans 16 amino acids. The germline CDR1 and CDR2 sequences are SEHNR and FQNEAQ (reference sequence). CDR3 region: CASSLVSRGSTDTQYF. The CDR3 DNA is TGTGCCAGCAGCTTAGTTTCCCGGGGTAGCACAGATACGCAGTATTTT.

The V and J genes are TRBV9 and TRBJ2-7, with D possibly being TRBD2 (6 bases). CDR1 and CDR2 from the germline V gene are SGDLS and YYNGEE. CDR3 length equals 15 residues. The V gene lost 4 bases and the J gene lost 3 bases, with 17 bases spanning the gap. The CDR3 DNA reads as TGTGCCAGCAGCCGCGGCCCGGACTATGACTACGAGCAGTACTTC. This gives the protein CASSRGPDYDYEQYF.